This T cell receptor (beta chain) was sequenced in a study of shared clonotypes between healthy human individuals. Whole-study findings and limits: Investigators collected only blood, and repertoires in tissues likely differ. For naive CD4 cells, roughly 5% of clonotypes were shared across a handful of donors.

Using immunoSEQ multiplex PCR, the repertoire was profiled, and TCRdb retains in-frame clones only, with some absent. The sample shows more than 200,000 clones, 60% to 70% of them seen only once. The CDR3 totals 13 residues. Germline values: CDR1 MNHEY, CDR2 SMNVEV (reference sequence). Trimming took 5 bases from V and 3 from J, leaving 11 bases between them. About this clone: Its antigen remains unidentified.

Material: memory CD4+ T cells sorted from blood. The subset is: CD45RA-negative fraction. This clonotype originated in a man aged 30-40 years in good health. The J gene is TRBJ2-7, the V gene TRBV27; no firm D call. The CDR3, as DNA: TGTGCCAGCAGTCCCATGAATATCTACGAGCAGTACTTC. Its translation is CASSPMNIYEQYF.